The rows below give T cell receptor beta chains drawn from one sample of a study of blood T cell repertoires in COVID-19. Clones were sequenced by immunoSEQ multiplex PCR, and TCRdb holds only the in-frame ones, with some missing. The repertoire holds 20,000 to 25,000 clones, with nearly 90% as singletons. Sample: peripheral blood. Receptors originate from a human donor in a cohort sampled during active COVID-19. The donor label of this sample is uncertain. CDR3s include the opening cysteine and the closing phenylalanine or tryptophan. Fields, in order: V gene, clone size, J gene, CDR3 protein. Rows give clone size only sometimes, using once, few, many, or a class for an expanded clone.

V gene: TRBV20-1
clone size: NA
J gene: TRBJ2-1
CDR3 protein: CSVRRPTEQFF

V gene: TRBV6-4
clone size: NA
J gene: TRBJ2-1
CDR3 protein: CASSEGQGPYNEQFF

V gene: TRBV5-1
clone size: NA
J gene: TRBJ2-1
CDR3 protein: CASSLLGLADNEQFF

V gene: TRBV2
clone size: NA
J gene: TRBJ2-1
CDR3 protein: CASGDRAITNEQFF

V gene: TRBV14
clone size: NA
J gene: TRBJ2-2
CDR3 protein: CASSQVVAANTGELFF

V gene: TRBV4-2
clone size: NA
J gene: TRBJ1-2
CDR3 protein: CASSQVGRTNYGYTF

V gene: TRBV27
clone size: NA
J gene: TRBJ2-3
CDR3 protein: CASSSLAGDDTQYF

V gene: TRBV2
clone size: NA
J gene: TRBJ1-6
CDR3 protein: CASSDTRGYNSPLHF

V gene: TRBV3-1/TRBV3-2
clone size: NA
J gene: TRBJ1-4
CDR3 protein: CASSRYRNEKLFF

V gene: TRBV7-9
clone size: NA
J gene: TRBJ2-5
CDR3 protein: CASSLRGAETQYF

V gene: TRBV13
clone size: NA
J gene: TRBJ2-6
CDR3 protein: CASSPTGTPSGANVLTF

V gene: TRBV4-1
clone size: NA
J gene: TRBJ2-4
CDR3 protein: CASSQEDRLYLAKNIQYF

V gene: TRBV12-3/TRBV12-4
clone size: NA
J gene: TRBJ2-1
CDR3 protein: CASRRASYNEQFF

V gene: TRBV5-1
clone size: NA
J gene: TRBJ1-4
CDR3 protein: CASSEGGYNEKLFF

V gene: TRBV7-2
clone size: NA
J gene: TRBJ2-1
CDR3 protein: CASSLDPPYSGSYNEQFF

V gene: TRBV19
clone size: few
J gene: TRBJ2-5
CDR3 protein: CASSSPGQGTETQYF

V gene: TRBV18
clone size: once
J gene: TRBJ2-1
CDR3 protein: CASSPGGLLSNEQFF

V gene: TRBV5-1
clone size: NA
J gene: TRBJ1-2
CDR3 protein: CASSLWQGSYGYTF

V gene: TRBV18
clone size: NA
J gene: TRBJ2-2
CDR3 protein: CASSPPSGRGTGELFF

V gene: TRBV5-1
clone size: NA
J gene: TRBJ2-1
CDR3 protein: CASSHTSGKYNEQFF

V gene: TRBV14
clone size: few
J gene: TRBJ2-7
CDR3 protein: CASSPSWGSGTGKGYEQYF

V gene: TRBV6-4
clone size: NA
J gene: TRBJ2-7
CDR3 protein: CASSDSAVEQYF

V gene: TRBV19
clone size: NA
J gene: TRBJ2-7
CDR3 protein: CASTGVDSYEQYF

V gene: TRBV7-9
clone size: few
J gene: TRBJ1-3
CDR3 protein: CASSLAMTGGNTIYF

V gene: TRBV10-3
clone size: few
J gene: TRBJ2-3
CDR3 protein: CAISLGTGDTDTQYF

V gene: TRBV30
clone size: NA
J gene: TRBJ2-3
CDR3 protein: CAWSAQGQGWSDTQYF

V gene: TRBV5-1
clone size: NA
J gene: TRBJ2-1
CDR3 protein: CASSPRPGTIDHEQFF

V gene: TRBV30
clone size: NA
J gene: TRBJ2-7
CDR3 protein: CAWRSVSRGHEQYF

V gene: TRBV3-1/TRBV3-2
clone size: NA
J gene: TRBJ2-7
CDR3 protein: CASSHHGEALYEQYF

V gene: TRBV7-6
clone size: NA
J gene: TRBJ2-5
CDR3 protein: CASRPGTSGPQETQYF

V gene: TRBV21-1
clone size: NA
J gene: TRBJ2-1
CDR3 protein: CASSPGTIDNEQFF

V gene: TRBV3-1/TRBV3-2
clone size: NA
J gene: TRBJ2-1
CDR3 protein: CASSQGAEQFF

V gene: TRBV10-3
clone size: NA
J gene: TRBJ1-3
CDR3 protein: CAISGQGADTIYF

V gene: TRBV21-1
clone size: NA
J gene: TRBJ2-3
CDR3 protein: CASSKEQGSDTQYF

V gene: TRBV7-9
clone size: NA
J gene: TRBJ1-2
CDR3 protein: CASSLGDGGGYTF

V gene: TRBV5-4
clone size: NA
J gene: TRBJ2-1
CDR3 protein: CASSHSGIYNEQFF

V gene: TRBV6-6
clone size: NA
J gene: TRBJ2-7
CDR3 protein: CASSYPGTGSSYEQYF

V gene: TRBV19
clone size: NA
J gene: TRBJ1-5
CDR3 protein: CASSPETGAIGQPQHF

V gene: TRBV6-6
clone size: few
J gene: TRBJ1-1
CDR3 protein: CASSYPGTGGVTEAFF

V gene: TRBV6-5
clone size: NA
J gene: TRBJ2-7
CDR3 protein: CASRYSSGAYEQYF

V gene: TRBV5-1
clone size: NA
J gene: TRBJ2-3
CDR3 protein: CASSLRQTPDTQYF

V gene: TRBV3-1/TRBV3-2
clone size: NA
J gene: TRBJ1-2
CDR3 protein: CASSPWTPGQGYGYTF

V gene: TRBV28
clone size: NA
J gene: TRBJ1-5
CDR3 protein: CASSSRTGWNDQPQHF

V gene: TRBV18
clone size: NA
J gene: TRBJ2-2
CDR3 protein: CASSLQGAAGELFF

V gene: TRBV3-1/TRBV3-2
clone size: medium-sized
J gene: TRBJ1-5
CDR3 protein: CASSQGGSNQPQHF

V gene: TRBV2
clone size: NA
J gene: TRBJ1-2
CDR3 protein: CASSEEQGANYGYTF

V gene: TRBV24-1
clone size: NA
J gene: TRBJ2-1
CDR3 protein: CATSDNDREQFF

V gene: TRBV27
clone size: NA
J gene: TRBJ2-7
CDR3 protein: CASSIKQGYEQYF